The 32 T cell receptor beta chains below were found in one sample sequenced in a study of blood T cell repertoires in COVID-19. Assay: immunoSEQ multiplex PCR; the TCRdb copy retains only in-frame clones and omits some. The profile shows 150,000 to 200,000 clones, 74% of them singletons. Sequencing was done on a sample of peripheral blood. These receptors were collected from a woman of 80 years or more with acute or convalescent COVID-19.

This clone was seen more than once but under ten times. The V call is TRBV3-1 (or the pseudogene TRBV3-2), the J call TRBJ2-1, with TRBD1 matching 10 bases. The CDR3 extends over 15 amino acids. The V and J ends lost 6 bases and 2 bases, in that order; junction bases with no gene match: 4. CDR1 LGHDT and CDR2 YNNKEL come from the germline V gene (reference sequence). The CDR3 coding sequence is TGTGCCAGCAGGTCTGGACAGGGGGCCTACAATGAGCAGTTCTTC. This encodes CASRSGQGAYNEQFF.

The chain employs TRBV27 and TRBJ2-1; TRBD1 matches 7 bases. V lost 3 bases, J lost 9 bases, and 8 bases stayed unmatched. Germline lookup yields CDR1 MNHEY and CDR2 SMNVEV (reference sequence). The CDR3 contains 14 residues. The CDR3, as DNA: TGTGCCAGCAGTTTGATGTCGGCAGGGGGTGAGCAGTTCTTC. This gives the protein CASSLMSAGGEQFF.

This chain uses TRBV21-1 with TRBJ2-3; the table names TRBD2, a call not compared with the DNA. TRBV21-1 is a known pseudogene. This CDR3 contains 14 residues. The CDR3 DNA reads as TGTGCCGGGAGACTAGCGGAGGGGTTAGATACGCAGTATTTT. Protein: CAGRLAEGLDTQYF.

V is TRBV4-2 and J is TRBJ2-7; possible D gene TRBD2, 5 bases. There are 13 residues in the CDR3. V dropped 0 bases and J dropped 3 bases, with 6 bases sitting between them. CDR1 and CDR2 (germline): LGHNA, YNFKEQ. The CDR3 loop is CASSQEDFYEQYF. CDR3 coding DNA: TGTGCCAGCAGCCAAGAGGACTTCTACGAGCAGTACTTC.

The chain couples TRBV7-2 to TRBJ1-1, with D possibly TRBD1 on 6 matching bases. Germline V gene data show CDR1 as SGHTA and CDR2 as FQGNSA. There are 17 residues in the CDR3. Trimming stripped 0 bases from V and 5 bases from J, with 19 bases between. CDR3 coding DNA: TGTGCCAGCAGCTTAGCGATCCCAGGCAGGGGTAGGACTGAAGCTTTCTTT. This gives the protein CASSLAIPGRGRTEAFF.

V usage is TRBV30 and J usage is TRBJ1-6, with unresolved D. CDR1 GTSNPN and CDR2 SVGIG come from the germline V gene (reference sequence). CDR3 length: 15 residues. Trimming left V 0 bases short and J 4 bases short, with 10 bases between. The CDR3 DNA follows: TGTGCCTGGAGTGTAAGGACTGTTTATAATTCACCCCTCCACTTT. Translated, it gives CAWSVRTVYNSPLHF.

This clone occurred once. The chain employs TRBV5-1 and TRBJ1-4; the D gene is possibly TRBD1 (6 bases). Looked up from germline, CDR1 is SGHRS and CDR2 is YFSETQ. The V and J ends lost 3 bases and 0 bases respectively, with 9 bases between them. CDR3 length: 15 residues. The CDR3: CASSWGLATNEKLFF. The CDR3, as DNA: TGCGCCAGCAGCTGGGGGCTTGCAACTAATGAAAAACTGTTTTTT.

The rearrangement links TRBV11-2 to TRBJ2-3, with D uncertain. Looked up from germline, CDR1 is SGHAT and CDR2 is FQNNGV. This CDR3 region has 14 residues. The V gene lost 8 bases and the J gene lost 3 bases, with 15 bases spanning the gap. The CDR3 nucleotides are TGTGCCAGCGGAAGACTTCTTCGGACAGATACGCAGTATTTT. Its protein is CASGRLLRTDTQYF.

DNA for the CDR3: TGTGCCTGGAGTGTCGGGGGGCCCAATGAAAAACTGTTTTTT. Translated, it gives CAWSVGGPNEKLFF. V usage is TRBV30 and J usage is TRBJ1-4, with D perhaps TRBD1 (6 bases). The CDR3 is 14 amino acids. Germline V lookup: CDR1 GTSNPN, CDR2 SVGIG (reference sequence). V shed 0 bases and J shed 5 bases, with 10 bases lying between them.

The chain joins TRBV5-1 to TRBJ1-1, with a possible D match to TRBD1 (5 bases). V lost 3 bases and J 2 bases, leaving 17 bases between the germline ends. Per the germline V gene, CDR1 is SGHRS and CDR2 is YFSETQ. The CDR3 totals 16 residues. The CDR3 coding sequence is TGCGCCAGCAGCTCTGGATATTCGACAGCTAACACTGAAGCTTTCTTT. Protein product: CASSSGYSTANTEAFF.

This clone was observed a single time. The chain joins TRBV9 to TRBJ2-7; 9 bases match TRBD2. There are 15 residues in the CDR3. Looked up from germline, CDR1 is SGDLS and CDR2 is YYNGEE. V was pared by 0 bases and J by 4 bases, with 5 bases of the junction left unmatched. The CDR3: CASSVGASGTYEQYF. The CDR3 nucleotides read TGTGCCAGCAGCGTAGGGGCTAGCGGGACTTACGAGCAGTACTTC.

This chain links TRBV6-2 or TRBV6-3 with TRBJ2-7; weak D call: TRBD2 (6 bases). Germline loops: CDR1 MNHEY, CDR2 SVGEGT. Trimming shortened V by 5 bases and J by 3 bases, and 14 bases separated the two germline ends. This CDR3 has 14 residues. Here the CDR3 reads CASSPYGTYYEQYF. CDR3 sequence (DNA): TGTGCCAGCAGTCCCTACGGGACTTACTACGAGCAGTACTTC.

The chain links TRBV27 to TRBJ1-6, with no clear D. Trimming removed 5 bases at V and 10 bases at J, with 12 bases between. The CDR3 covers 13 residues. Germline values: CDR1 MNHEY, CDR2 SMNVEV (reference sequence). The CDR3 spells CASSPERGSPLHF. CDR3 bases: TGTGCCAGCAGTCCCGAACGGGGATCACCCCTCCACTTT.

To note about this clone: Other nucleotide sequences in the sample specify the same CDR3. CDR3 sequence (DNA): TGTGCCAGCTCGGAGACGGATTATGGCTACACCTTC. Encoded protein: CASSETDYGYTF. V gene TRBV2 combines with J gene TRBJ1-2; D is uncertain. The germline CDR1 and CDR2 sequences are SNHLY and FYNNEI. The CDR3 contains 12 residues. V dropped 8 bases and J dropped 5 bases, with 12 bases sitting between them.

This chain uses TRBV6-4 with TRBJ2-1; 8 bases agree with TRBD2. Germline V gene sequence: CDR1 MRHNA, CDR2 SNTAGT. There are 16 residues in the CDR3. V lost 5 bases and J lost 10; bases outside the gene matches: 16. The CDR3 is CASSIQPLASGGEQFF. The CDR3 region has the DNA TGTGCCAGCAGTATACAGCCGCTCGCCTCGGGGGGGGAGCAGTTCTTC.

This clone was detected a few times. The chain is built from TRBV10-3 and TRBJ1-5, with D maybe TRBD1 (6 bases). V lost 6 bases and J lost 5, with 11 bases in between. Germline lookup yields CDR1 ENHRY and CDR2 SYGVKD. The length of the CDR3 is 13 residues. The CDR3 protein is CAISQGTHQPQHF. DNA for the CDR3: TGTGCCATCAGCCAGGGGACCCATCAGCCCCAGCATTTT.

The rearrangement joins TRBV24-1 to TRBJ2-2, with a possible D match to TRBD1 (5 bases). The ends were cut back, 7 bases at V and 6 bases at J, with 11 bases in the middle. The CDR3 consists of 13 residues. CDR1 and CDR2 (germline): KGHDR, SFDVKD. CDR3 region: CATRNRIPGELFF. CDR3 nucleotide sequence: TGTGCCACCAGAAACAGGATTCCCGGGGAGCTGTTTTTT.

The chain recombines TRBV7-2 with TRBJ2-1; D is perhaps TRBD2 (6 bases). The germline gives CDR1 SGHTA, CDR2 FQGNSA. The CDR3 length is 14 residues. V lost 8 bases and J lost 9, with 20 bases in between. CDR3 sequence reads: CASQSSAGSGEQFF. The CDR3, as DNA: TGTGCCAGCCAAAGCTCGGCGGGAAGCGGTGAGCAGTTCTTC. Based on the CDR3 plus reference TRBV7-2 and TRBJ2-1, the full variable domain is GAGVSQSPSNKVTEKGKDVELRCDPISGHTALYWYRQSLGQGLEFLIYFQGNSAPDKSGLPSDRFSAERTGGSVSTLTIQRTQQEDSAVYLCASQSSAGSGEQFFGPGTRLTVL.

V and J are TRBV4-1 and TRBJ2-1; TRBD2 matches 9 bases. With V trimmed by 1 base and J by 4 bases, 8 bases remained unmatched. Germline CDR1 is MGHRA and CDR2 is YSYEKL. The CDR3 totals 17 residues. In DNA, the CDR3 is TGCGCCAGCAGCCAAGCGTGGACTAGCGCCCGATACAATGAGCAGTTCTTC. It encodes CASSQAWTSARYNEQFF.

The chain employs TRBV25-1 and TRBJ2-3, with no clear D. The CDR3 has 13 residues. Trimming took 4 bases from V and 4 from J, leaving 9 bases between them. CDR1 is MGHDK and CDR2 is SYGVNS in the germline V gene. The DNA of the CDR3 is TGTGCCAGCAGTGTACCCTACTCAGATACGCAGTATTTT. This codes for CASSVPYSDTQYF. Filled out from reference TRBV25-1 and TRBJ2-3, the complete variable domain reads EADIYQTPRYLVIGTGKKITLECSQTMGHDKMYWYQQDPGMELHLIHYSYGVNSTEKGDLSSESTVSRIRTEHFPLTLESARPSHTSQYLCASSVPYSDTQYFGPGTRLTVL.

The CDR3 here is CASSQEGLADTQYF. CDR3 DNA sequence: TGTGCCAGCAGCCAAGAAGGACTAGCAGATACGCAGTATTTT. V usage is TRBV3-1 (or the pseudogene TRBV3-2) and J usage is TRBJ2-3, with 7 positions matching TRBD2. Germline V gives CDR1 LGHDT, CDR2 YNNKEL (reference sequence). The CDR3 has 14 residues. V shed 0 bases, J shed 4 bases, and the junction held 1 base outside the gene matches.

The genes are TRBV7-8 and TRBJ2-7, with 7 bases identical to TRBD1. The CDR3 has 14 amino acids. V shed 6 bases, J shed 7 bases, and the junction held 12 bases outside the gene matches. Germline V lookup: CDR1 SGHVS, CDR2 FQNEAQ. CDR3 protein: CASSFTGDRVEQYF. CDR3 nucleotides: TGTGCCAGCAGTTTCACAGGGGACCGGGTAGAGCAGTACTTC.

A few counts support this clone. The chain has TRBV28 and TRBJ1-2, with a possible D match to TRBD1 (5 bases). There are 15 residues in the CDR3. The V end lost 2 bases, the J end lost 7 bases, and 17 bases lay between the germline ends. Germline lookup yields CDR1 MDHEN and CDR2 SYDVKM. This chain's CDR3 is CASSLRDFPWRGYTF. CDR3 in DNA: TGTGCCAGCAGTTTAAGGGACTTCCCTTGGCGTGGCTACACCTTC.

The CDR3 loop is CASSFGGYGNQPQHF. DNA for the CDR3: TGTGCCAGCAGTTTCGGGGGTTACGGCAATCAGCCCCAGCATTTT. The chain is built from TRBV6-2 or TRBV6-3 and TRBJ1-5; D is possibly TRBD1 (5 bases). The CDR3 spans 15 residues. The germline V and J ends were trimmed by 4 bases and 2 bases, with 12 bases remaining between them. Germline CDR1 is MNHEY and CDR2 is SVGEGT.

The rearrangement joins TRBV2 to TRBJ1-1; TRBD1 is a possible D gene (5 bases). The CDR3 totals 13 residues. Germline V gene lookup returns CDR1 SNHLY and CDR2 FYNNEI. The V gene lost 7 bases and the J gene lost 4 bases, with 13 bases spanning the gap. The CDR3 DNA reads TGTGCCAGCAAAGGCGTGGGGGGCACTGAAGCTTTCTTT. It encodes CASKGVGGTEAFF.

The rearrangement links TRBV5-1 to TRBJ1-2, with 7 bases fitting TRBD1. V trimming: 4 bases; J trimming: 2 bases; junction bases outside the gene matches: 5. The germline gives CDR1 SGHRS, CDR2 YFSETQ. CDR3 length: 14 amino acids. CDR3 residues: CASSANRGNYGYTF. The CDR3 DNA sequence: TGCGCCAGCAGCGCCAACAGGGGCAACTATGGCTACACCTTC.

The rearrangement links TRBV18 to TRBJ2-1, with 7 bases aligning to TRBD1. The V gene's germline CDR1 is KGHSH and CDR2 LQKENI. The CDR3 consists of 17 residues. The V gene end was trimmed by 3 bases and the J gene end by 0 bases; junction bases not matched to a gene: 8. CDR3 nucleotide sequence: TGTGCCAGCTCACCTCGCCCGGGACAGAGCTCCTACAATGAGCAGTTCTTC. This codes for CASSPRPGQSSYNEQFF.

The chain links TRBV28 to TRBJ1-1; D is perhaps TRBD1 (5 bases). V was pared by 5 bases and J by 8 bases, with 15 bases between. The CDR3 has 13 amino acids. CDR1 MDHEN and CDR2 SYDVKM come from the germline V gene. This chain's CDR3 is CASSPSWKGEAFF. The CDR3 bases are TGTGCCAGCAGTCCCTCGTGGAAGGGGGAAGCTTTCTTT.

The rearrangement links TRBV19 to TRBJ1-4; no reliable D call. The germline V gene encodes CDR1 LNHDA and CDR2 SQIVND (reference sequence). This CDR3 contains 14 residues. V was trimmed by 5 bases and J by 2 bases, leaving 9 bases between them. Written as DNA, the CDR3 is TGTGCCAGTAGTGCGGTCGGGACTAATGAAAAACTGTTTTTT. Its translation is CASSAVGTNEKLFF.

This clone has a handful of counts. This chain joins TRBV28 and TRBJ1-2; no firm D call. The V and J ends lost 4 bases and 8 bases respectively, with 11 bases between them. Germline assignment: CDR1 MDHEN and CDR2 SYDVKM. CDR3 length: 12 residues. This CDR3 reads CASSSYLRGYTF. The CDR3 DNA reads TGTGCCAGCAGTTCTTACCTACGGGGCTACACCTTC.

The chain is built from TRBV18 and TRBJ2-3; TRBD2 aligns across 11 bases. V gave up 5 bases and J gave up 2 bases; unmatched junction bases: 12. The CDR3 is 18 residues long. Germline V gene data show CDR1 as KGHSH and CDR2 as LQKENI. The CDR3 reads CASSSGPGLAVNTDTQYF. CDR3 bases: TGTGCCAGCTCATCTGGACCGGGACTAGCGGTAAACACAGATACGCAGTATTTT.

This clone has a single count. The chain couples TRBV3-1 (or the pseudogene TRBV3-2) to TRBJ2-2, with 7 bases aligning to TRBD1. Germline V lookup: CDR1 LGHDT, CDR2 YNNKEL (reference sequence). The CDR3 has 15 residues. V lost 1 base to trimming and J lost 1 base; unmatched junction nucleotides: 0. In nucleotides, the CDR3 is TGTGCCAGCAGCCAAGGGACAGGGAACACCGGGGAGCTGTTTTTT. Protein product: CASSQGTGNTGELFF.